This T cell receptor beta chain was sequenced in a study of blood T cell repertoires in COVID-19. The table came from immunoSEQ multiplex PCR; TCRdb's copy has only in-frame clones and leaves some out. This sample has 270,000 or so clones, with roughly 84% found just once. The sequence was obtained from a man aged 50-60 years who had recovered from COVID-19. The sample was PBMCs or T cells enriched from blood (not recorded which).

The CDR3 spells CASSPGAGTQETQYF. The CDR3 bases are TGCGCCAGCAGCCCTGGGGCGGGGACCCAAGAGACCCAGTACTTC. This chain connects TRBV5-1 to TRBJ2-5, with D maybe TRBD2 (6 bases). Germline V gives CDR1 SGHRS, CDR2 YFSETQ. V was shortened by 4 bases and J by 1 base, with 14 bases between the two germline ends. The CDR3 totals 15 residues.